This T cell receptor beta chain was sequenced for a study of human T cells and chemical hapten exposure. For the study at large: Enrolled patients were predominantly female and had alopecia areata, totalis or universalis. Study results and caveats: Expanded TCR sets contained significantly more large CDR3 similarity clusters than controls.

TCRdb itself ran the RACE reads through MiXCR, one entry per CDR3 protein. The sample lists around 380,000 distinct CDR3 sequences; around 5.5% were seen once. The CDR3 loop spans 15 amino acids. Germline-derived CDR1 and CDR2 are SGHTA and FQGNSA. V dropped 5 bases and J dropped 10; count of bases not matched to a gene: 9. This sample's time point: pre-sensitization, week 0. Treatment here: therapeutic diphenylcyclopropenone sensitization with weekly scalp DPC. Blood was drawn before each patch test was applied. This clonotype has at least ten counts. The antigen is undetermined. The receptor comes from a woman aged 18 to 35 with alopecia areata. Some clones in this sample may be carry-over from other donors' samples. Sequencing was performed on whole blood, taken in connection with sensitization to the hapten diphenylcyclopropenone (DPC). The chain carries TRBV7-2 and TRBJ1-6; TRBD1 matches 9 bases. As DNA, the CDR3 is TGTGCCAGCAGCCACGACAGGGGGTTAGGGTCACCCCTCCACTTT. Translated, it gives CASSHDRGLGSPLHF.